A selection of T cell receptor beta chains follows, all from one sample in a study of T-cell memory formation after mild COVID-19. TCRdb reprocessed the 5' RACE reads with MiXCR, giving one entry per CDR3 protein. The repertoire includes hundreds of thousands of distinct CDR3 sequences, around 25% of them detected once, and around 13% sits in the top ten. Material: PBMCs or a T cell subset sorted from them (not recorded which). These receptor sequences come from an adult woman who had mild COVID-19 (a few samples of this study predate the infection). Cell type and time point are not known. Both conserved end residues are part of each CDR3. A D gene is named only where the DNA matches it firmly. Size values are once, few and many counts, or a class for expanded clones, and some rows have none.

v_gene: TRBV30
j_gene: TRBJ1-2
d_gene: .
abundance: few
CDR3nt: TGTGCCTGGGTCCGAGGGACCGCCAGGTACTATGGCTACACCTTC
CDR3aa: CAWVRGTARYYGYTF

v_gene: TRBV5-6
j_gene: TRBJ2-3
d_gene: TRBD1
abundance: few
CDR3nt: TGTGCCAGCAGCTATTACAGGGGGTTAGTGGATACGCAGTATTTT
CDR3aa: CASSYYRGLVDTQYF

v_gene: TRBV29-1
j_gene: TRBJ2-7
d_gene: .
abundance: .
CDR3nt: TGCAGCGTTAGGTCCGGGTACTACGAGCAGTACTTC
CDR3aa: CSVRSGYYEQYF

v_gene: TRBV10-3
j_gene: TRBJ2-7
d_gene: TRBD1
abundance: .
CDR3nt: TGTGCCATCAGTGAGCGGGACAGGAAAGACGAGCAGTACTTC
CDR3aa: CAISERDRKDEQYF

v_gene: TRBV12-3/TRBV12-4
j_gene: TRBJ2-1
d_gene: .
abundance: few
CDR3nt: TGTGCCAGCAGTTCCAGTAGTAGCGGCCTAGACAATGAGCAGTTCTTC
CDR3aa: CASSSSSSGLDNEQFF

v_gene: TRBV18
j_gene: TRBJ2-6
d_gene: .
abundance: .
CDR3nt: TGTGCCAGCTCACCGAGGGATCTTGGGGCCAACGTCCTGACTTTC
CDR3aa: CASSPRDLGANVLTF

v_gene: TRBV10-3
j_gene: TRBJ2-7
d_gene: TRBD1
abundance: few
CDR3nt: TGTGCCATCAGTGAGTCTGACAGGGTCTACGAGCAGTACTTC
CDR3aa: CAISESDRVYEQYF

v_gene: TRBV6-2/TRBV6-3
j_gene: TRBJ2-7
d_gene: TRBD1
abundance: few
CDR3nt: TGTGCCAGCAGAAACCCCCGGACAGGGGGCTCCTACGAGCAGTACTTC
CDR3aa: CASRNPRTGGSYEQYF

v_gene: TRBV12-3/TRBV12-4
j_gene: TRBJ2-3
d_gene: .
abundance: .
CDR3nt: TGTGCCAGCAGTTTACGGCGCGGGCAGGGCACAGATACGCAGTATTTT
CDR3aa: CASSLRRGQGTDTQYF

v_gene: TRBV4-1
j_gene: TRBJ2-5
d_gene: .
abundance: many
CDR3nt: TGCGCCAGCAGCCAAGGGCTAGAACCTGGAGAGACCCAGTACTTC
CDR3aa: CASSQGLEPGETQYF

v_gene: TRBV5-1
j_gene: TRBJ2-7
d_gene: .
abundance: few
CDR3nt: TGCGCCAGCAGCTATGACAACTCCTACGAGCAGTACTTC
CDR3aa: CASSYDNSYEQYF

v_gene: TRBV15
j_gene: TRBJ2-7
d_gene: .
abundance: few
CDR3nt: TGTGCCACCAGCAGAGTTTCGACGGACGAGCAGTACTTC
CDR3aa: CATSRVSTDEQYF

v_gene: TRBV23-1
j_gene: TRBJ2-7
d_gene: TRBD1
abundance: .
CDR3nt: TGCGCCAGCAGTCAATCCAACGGGACAGCCTCCTACGAGCAGTACTTC
CDR3aa: CASSQSNGTASYEQYF

v_gene: TRBV12-3/TRBV12-4
j_gene: TRBJ2-5
d_gene: .
abundance: .
CDR3nt: TGTGCCAGCAGTAACGAAGGGACCCAGTACTTC
CDR3aa: CASSNEGTQYF

v_gene: TRBV12-3/TRBV12-4
j_gene: TRBJ2-3
d_gene: .
abundance: few
CDR3nt: TGTGCCACCCTCCGGGGACGGAACACAGATACGCAGTATTTT
CDR3aa: CATLRGRNTDTQYF

v_gene: TRBV10-3
j_gene: TRBJ2-5
d_gene: TRBD1
abundance: few
CDR3nt: TGTGCCATCAGTGAGTCGACAGGGCGGGTGGAGACCCAGTACTTC
CDR3aa: CAISESTGRVETQYF

v_gene: TRBV11-2
j_gene: TRBJ1-1
d_gene: .
abundance: few
CDR3nt: TGTGCCAGCAGCTCGACTACTAGGACCACCTTTATAAGAAGCACTGAAGCTTTCTTT
CDR3aa: CASSSTTRTTFIRSTEAFF

v_gene: TRBV29-1
j_gene: TRBJ2-2
d_gene: .
abundance: .
CDR3nt: TGCAGCGTTGAATATCGCAGTCGCAACACCGGGGAGCTGTTTTTT
CDR3aa: CSVEYRSRNTGELFF

v_gene: TRBV10-2
j_gene: TRBJ1-4
d_gene: .
abundance: few
CDR3nt: TGCGCCAGCTCCCGGGGGGGCGGGGAAAAACTGTTTTTT
CDR3aa: CASSRGGGEKLFF

v_gene: TRBV25-1
j_gene: TRBJ2-2
d_gene: TRBD1
abundance: .
CDR3nt: TGTGCCAGCAGTGAGGCCGGGACAGGGGGCCCGAACACCGGGGAGCTGTTTTTT
CDR3aa: CASSEAGTGGPNTGELFF

v_gene: TRBV5-1
j_gene: TRBJ1-2
d_gene: TRBD1
abundance: .
CDR3nt: TGCGCCAGCAGCTTGGGCCAGGGGGCATTTGGCTACACCTTC
CDR3aa: CASSLGQGAFGYTF

v_gene: TRBV9
j_gene: TRBJ1-2
d_gene: TRBD1
abundance: few
CDR3nt: TGTGCCAGCAGGGAATCAGGGGGCGGCTACACCTTC
CDR3aa: CASRESGGGYTF

v_gene: TRBV6-5
j_gene: TRBJ2-5
d_gene: .
abundance: .
CDR3nt: TGTGCCAGCAGTCCCGCGCGAGAGACCCAGTACTTC
CDR3aa: CASSPARETQYF

v_gene: TRBV5-1
j_gene: TRBJ1-2
d_gene: .
abundance: few
CDR3nt: TGCGCCAGCAGCTTGGCCGGTGGGAGGGTGAACTATGGCTACACCTTC
CDR3aa: CASSLAGGRVNYGYTF